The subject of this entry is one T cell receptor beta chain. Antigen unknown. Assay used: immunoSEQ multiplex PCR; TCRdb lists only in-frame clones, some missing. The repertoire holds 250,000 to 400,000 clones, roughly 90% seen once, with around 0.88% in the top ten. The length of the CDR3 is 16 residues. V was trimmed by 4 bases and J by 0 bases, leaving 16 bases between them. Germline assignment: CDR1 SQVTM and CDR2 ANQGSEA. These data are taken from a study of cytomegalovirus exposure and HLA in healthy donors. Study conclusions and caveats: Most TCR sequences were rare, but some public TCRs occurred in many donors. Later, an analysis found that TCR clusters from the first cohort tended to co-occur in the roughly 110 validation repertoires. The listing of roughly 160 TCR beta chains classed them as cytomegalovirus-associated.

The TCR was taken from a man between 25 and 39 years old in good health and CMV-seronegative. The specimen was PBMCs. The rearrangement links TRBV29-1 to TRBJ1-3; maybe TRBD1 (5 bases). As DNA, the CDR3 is TGCAGCGTTGGAACGGGGGACTCCCGCTCTGGAAACACCATATATTTT. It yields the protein CSVGTGDSRSGNTIYF.